This TCR beta chain originates from a study of blood T cell repertoires in COVID-19. The CDR3 runs 15 residues. V lost 5 bases to trimming and J lost 1 base; unmatched junction nucleotides: 5. Germline CDR1 reads GTSNPN; CDR2 reads SVGIG (reference sequence). The repertoire was sequenced with immunoSEQ multiplex PCR; TCRdb's copy has only in-frame clones and lacks some. The table lists some 150,000 clones, about 86% of them singletons, with roughly 8.7% in the top ten. Specimen: peripheral blood. This TCR was recovered from a woman aged 55-70 years with acute or convalescent COVID-19. This chain connects TRBV30 to TRBJ2-3; 11 bases align to TRBD2. CDR3 in amino acids: CAWLGTSGGTDTQYF. In DNA, the CDR3 is TGTGCCTGGCTTGGGACTAGCGGTGGCACAGATACGCAGTATTTT. The complete variable domain, with remaining parts taken from reference TRBV30 and TRBJ2-3, reads SQTIHQWPATLVQPVGSPLSLECTVEGTSNPNLYWYRQAAGRGLQLLFYSVGIGQISSEVPQNLSASRPQDRQFILSSKKLLLSDSGFYLCAWLGTSGGTDTQYFGPGTRLTVL.